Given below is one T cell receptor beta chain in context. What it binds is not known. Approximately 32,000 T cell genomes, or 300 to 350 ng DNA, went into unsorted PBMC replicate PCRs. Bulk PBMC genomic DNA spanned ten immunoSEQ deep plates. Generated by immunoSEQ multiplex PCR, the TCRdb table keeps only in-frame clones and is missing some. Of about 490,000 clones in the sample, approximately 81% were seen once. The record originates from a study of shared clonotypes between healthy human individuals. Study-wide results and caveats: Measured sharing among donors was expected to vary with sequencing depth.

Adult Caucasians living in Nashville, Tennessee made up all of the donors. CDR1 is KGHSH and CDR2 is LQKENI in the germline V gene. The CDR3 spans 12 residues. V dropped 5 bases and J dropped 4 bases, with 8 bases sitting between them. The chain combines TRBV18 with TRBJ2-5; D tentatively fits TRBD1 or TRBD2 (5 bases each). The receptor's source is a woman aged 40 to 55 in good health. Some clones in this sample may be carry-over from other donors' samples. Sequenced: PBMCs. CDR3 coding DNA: TGTGCCAGCTCAGGGGACCGAGAGACCCAGTACTTC. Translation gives CASSGDRETQYF. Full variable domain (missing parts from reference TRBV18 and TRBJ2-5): NAGVMQNPRHLVRRRGQEARLRCSPMKGHSHVYWYRQLPEEGLKFMVYLQKENIIDESGMPKERFSAEFPKEGPSILRIQQVVRGDSAAYFCASSGDRETQYFGPGTRLLVL.